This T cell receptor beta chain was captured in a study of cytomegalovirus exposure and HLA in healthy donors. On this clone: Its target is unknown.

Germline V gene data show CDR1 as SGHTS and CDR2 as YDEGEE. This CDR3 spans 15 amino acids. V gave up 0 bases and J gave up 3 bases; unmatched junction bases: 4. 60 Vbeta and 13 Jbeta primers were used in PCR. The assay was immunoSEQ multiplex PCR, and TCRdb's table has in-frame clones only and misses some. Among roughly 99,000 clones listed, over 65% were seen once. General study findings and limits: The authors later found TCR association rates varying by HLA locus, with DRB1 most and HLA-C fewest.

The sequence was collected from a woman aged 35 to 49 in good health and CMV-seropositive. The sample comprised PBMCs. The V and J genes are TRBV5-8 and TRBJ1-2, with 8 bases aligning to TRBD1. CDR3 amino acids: CASSLEQGAYYGYTF. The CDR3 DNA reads TGTGCCAGCAGCTTGGAGCAGGGGGCCTACTATGGCTACACCTTC.